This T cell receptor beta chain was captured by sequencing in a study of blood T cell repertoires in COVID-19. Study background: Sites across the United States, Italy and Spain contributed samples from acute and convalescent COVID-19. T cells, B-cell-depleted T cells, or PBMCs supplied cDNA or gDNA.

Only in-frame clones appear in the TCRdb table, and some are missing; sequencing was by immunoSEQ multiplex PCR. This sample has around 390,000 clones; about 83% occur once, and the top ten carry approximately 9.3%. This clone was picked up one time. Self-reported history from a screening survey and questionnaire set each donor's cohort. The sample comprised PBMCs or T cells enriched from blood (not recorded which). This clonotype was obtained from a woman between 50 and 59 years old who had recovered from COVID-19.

The CDR3 region is CASSQARTSGGTDTQYF. CDR3 DNA: TGTGCCAGCAGCCAAGCGCGTACTAGCGGGGGCACAGATACGCAGTATTTT. The rearrangement uses TRBV4-2 and TRBJ2-3, with 10 nucleotides matching TRBD2. V lost 1 base, J lost 1 base, and 5 bases stayed unmatched. Looked up from germline, CDR1 is LGHNA and CDR2 is YNFKEQ. The CDR3 extends over 17 amino acids.